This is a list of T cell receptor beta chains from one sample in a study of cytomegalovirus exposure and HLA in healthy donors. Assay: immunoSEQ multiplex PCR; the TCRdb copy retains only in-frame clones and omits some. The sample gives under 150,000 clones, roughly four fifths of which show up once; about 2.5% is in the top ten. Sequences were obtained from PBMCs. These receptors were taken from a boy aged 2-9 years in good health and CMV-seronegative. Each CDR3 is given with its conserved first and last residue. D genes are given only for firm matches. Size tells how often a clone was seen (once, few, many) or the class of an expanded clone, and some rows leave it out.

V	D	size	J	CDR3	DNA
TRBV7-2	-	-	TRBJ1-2	CASSRGALGTDYGYTF	TGTGCCAGCAGTAGAGGGGCTCTAGGGACTGACTATGGCTACACCTTC
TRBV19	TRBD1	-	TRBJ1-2	CASRPSRQGAYGYTF	TGTGCCAGTAGACCCTCAAGACAGGGGGCCTATGGCTACACCTTC
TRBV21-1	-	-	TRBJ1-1	CASSVKGQGFNTEAFF	TGTGCCAGCAGCGTAAAGGGACAGGGTTTTAACACTGAAGCTTTCTTT
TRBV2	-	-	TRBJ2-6	CASSVSDGANVLTF	TGTGCCAGCAGTGTCAGCGACGGAGCCAACGTCCTGACTTTC
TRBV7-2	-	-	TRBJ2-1	CASGQGSYNEQFF	TGTGCCAGCGGGCAGGGCTCCTACAATGAGCAGTTCTTC
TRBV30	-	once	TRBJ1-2	CAWSPTRQGGYTF	TGTGCCTGGAGTCCCACCCGACAAGGTGGCTACACCTTC
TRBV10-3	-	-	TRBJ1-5	CAISEEGTHQPQHF	TGTGCCATCAGTGAGGAGGGGACTCATCAGCCCCAGCATTTT
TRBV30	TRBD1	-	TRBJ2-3	CAWNPTGAEADTQYF	TGTGCCTGGAACCCGACAGGGGCAGAGGCAGATACGCAGTATTTT
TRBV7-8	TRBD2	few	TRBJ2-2	CASSFIAGVRTGELFF	TGTGCCAGCAGCTTCATAGCGGGAGTGAGGACCGGGGAGCTGTTTTTT
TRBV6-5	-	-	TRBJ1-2	CASSPGLHYGYTF	TGTGCCAGCAGTCCAGGTTTACACTATGGCTACACCTTC
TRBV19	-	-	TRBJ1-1	CASSIRGRNTEAFF	TGTGCCAGTAGTATAAGGGGCAGGAACACTGAAGCTTTCTTT
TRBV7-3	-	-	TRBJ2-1	CASSSSASSYNEQFF	TGTGCCAGCAGCTCCTCAGCGAGCTCCTACAATGAGCAGTTCTTC
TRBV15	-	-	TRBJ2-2	CATSRDAGATGELFF	TGTGCTACCAGCAGAGATGCAGGGGCCACCGGGGAGCTGTTTTTT
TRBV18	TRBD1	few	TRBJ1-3	CASSLGTASSGNTIYF	TGTGCCAGCTCACTGGGGACAGCTTCCTCTGGAAACACCATATATTTT
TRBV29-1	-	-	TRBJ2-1	CRVFSSYNEQFF	TGCAGGGTTTTTAGCTCCTACAATGAGCAGTTCTTC
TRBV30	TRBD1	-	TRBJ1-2	CAWRGDRFGYTF	TGTGCCTGGAGGGGGGACAGGTTCGGCTACACCTTC
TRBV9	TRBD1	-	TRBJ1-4	CASSPGQVTTNEKLFF	TGTGCCAGCAGCCCAGGACAGGTTACAACTAATGAAAAACTGTTTTTT
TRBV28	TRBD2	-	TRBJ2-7	CASSPTTSGGTYEQYF	TGTGCCAGCAGTCCTACGACTAGCGGGGGGACCTACGAGCAGTACTTC
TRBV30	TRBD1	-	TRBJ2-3	CAWRWGQGTDTQYF	TGTGCCTGGAGGTGGGGACAGGGCACAGATACGCAGTATTTT
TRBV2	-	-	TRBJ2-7	CASSWDSSYEQYF	TGTGCCAGCAGTTGGGACTCTTCCTACGAGCAGTACTTC
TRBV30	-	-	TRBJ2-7	CATGKDGSYEQYF	TGTGCCACAGGGAAGGACGGCTCCTACGAGCAGTACTTC
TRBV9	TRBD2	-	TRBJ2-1	CASNPAGGAYNEQFF	TGTGCCAGCAACCCAGCGGGAGGGGCCTACAATGAGCAGTTCTTC
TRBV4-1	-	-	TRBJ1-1	CASSQVGQGSTEAFF	TGCGCCAGCAGCCAAGTCGGGCAGGGGAGCACTGAAGCTTTCTTT
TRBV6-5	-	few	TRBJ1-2	CASREWGPGDYGYTF	TGTGCCAGCAGGGAATGGGGGCCCGGTGACTATGGCTACACCTTC
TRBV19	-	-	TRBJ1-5	CASRTAIVANQPQHF	TGTGCCAGTAGGACAGCGATAGTAGCTAATCAGCCCCAGCATTTT
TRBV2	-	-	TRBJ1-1	CASSGRNTEAFF	TGTGCCAGCAGTGGTCGGAACACTGAAGCTTTCTTT
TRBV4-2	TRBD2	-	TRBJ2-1	CASSQDGRGGNNEQFF	TGTGCCAGCAGCCAAGATGGGCGGGGGGGTAACAATGAGCAGTTCTTC
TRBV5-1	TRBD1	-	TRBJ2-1	CASSPGQGGYNEQFF	TGCGCCAGCAGCCCGGGACAGGGGGGTTACAATGAGCAGTTCTTC
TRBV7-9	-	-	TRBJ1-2	CASSLAQGSQFYGYTF	TGTGCCAGCAGCTTAGCGCAGGGCAGCCAATTCTATGGCTACACCTTC
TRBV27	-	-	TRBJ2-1	CASASSSYNEQFF	TGTGCCAGCGCCTCTAGCTCCTACAATGAGCAGTTCTTC
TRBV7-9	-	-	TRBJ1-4	CASSLGEAGATNEKLFF	TGTGCCAGCAGCTTAGGGGAGGCGGGTGCAACTAATGAAAAACTGTTTTTT
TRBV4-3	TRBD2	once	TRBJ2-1	CASSQDPPGLAPNEQFF	TGCGCCAGCAGCCAAGATCCCCCGGGACTAGCGCCCAATGAGCAGTTCTTC
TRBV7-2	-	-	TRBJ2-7	CASSSRLVGYEQYF	TGTGCCAGCAGCTCCAGACTAGTAGGGTACGAGCAGTACTTC
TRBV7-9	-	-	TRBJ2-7	CASSLPSYEQYF	TGTGCCAGCAGCTTACCCAGCTACGAGCAGTACTTC
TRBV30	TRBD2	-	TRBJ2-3	CAWSVDAGETQYF	TGTGCCTGGAGTGTAGATGCGGGGGAGACCCAGTATTTT
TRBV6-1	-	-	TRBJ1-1	CASSEAFWTESNTEAFF	TGTGCCAGCAGTGAAGCTTTCTGGACTGAATCTAACACTGAAGCTTTCTTT
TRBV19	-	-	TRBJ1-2	CASSIGLRGGYTF	TGTGCCAGTAGTATAGGTCTCCGAGGTGGCTACACCTTC
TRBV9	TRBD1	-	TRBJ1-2	CASSLRTGTNGYTF	TGTGCCAGCAGCCTTCGGACAGGGACTAATGGCTACACCTTC
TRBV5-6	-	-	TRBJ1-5	CASSSGPGYGNQPQHF	TGTGCCAGCAGCTCCGGCCCAGGGTATGGCAATCAGCCCCAGCATTTT
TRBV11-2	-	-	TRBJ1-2	CASSFGILYGYTF	TGTGCCAGCAGCTTCGGGATTCTCTATGGCTACACCTTC
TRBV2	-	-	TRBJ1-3	CASSEGYRTSGNTIYF	TGTGCCAGCAGTGAAGGTTACAGGACCTCTGGAAACACCATATATTTT